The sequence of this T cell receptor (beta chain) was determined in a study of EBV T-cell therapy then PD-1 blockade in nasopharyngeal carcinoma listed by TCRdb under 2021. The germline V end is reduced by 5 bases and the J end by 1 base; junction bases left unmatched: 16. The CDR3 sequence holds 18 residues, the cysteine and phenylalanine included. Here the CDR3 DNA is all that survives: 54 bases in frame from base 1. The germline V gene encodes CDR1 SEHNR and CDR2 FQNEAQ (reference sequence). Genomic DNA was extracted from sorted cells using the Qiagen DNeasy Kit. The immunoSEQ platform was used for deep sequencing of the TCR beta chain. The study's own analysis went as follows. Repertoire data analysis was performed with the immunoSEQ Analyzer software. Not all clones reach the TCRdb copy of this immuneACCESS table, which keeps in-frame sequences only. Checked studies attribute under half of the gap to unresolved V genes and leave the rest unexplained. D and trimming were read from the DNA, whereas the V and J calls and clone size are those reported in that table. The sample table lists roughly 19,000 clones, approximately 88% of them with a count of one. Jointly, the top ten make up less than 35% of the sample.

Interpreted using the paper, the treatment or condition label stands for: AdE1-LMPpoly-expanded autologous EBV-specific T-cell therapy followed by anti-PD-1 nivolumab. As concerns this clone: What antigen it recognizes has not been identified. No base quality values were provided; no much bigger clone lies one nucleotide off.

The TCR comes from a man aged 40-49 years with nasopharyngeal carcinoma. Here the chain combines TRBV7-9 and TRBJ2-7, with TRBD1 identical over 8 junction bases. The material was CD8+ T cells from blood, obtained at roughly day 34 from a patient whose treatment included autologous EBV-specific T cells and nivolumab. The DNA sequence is TGTGCCAGCAGCCCCGACCGACAGGGGATTTTCGTTTCCTACGAGCAGTACTTC. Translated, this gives CASSPDRQGIFVSYEQYF.